Here is one TCR beta chain with its context. The antigen remains undetermined. Sequenced by immunoSEQ multiplex PCR; TCRdb stores in-frame clones only, minus some. The data hold around 450,000 clones, with approximately 89% observed a single time. This sample was taken from a study of Ad26.COV2.S vaccination and SARS-CoV-2 variants. The overall study: Donor had been placed in the Ad26.COV2.S arm of the COV1001 trial. By the intramuscular route, Ad26.COV2.S was given once, or twice 56 days apart. Study findings and constraints: Breadth and depth estimates from TCRs may understate total T cell responses.

Treatment: roughly 19 received Ad26.COV2.S at low or high dose, single or two shots; about 5 received placebo; per-sample allocation not given. The study sampled participants on day 63 after the first vaccine or placebo injection. The material was peripheral blood, obtained in a trial of Ad26.COV2.S vaccine versus placebo. This receptor was obtained from a person aged 18-60 years who received the Ad26.COV2.S COVID-19 vaccine or a placebo.

CDR3 in DNA: TGTGCCAGCAGCCTCGGGCAGGCGAACACTGAAGCTTTCTTT. Translation gives CASSLGQANTEAFF. V usage is TRBV13 and J usage is TRBJ1-1; D is unclear. The CDR3 covers 14 residues. Trimming pared 5 bases from V and 1 base from J, leaving 11 bases between. CDR1 is PRHDT, CDR2 FYEKMQ, per germline (reference sequence).